The following is a T cell receptor beta chain sequence with its context. This clonotype was counted ten times or more. No antigen is known for it. Per-base qualities were not stored, and no clone one base away is much larger. The CDR3 runs 12 amino acids, cysteine and phenylalanine included. The entry retains the CDR3 DNA only, 36 bases that are in frame from base 1. V is shortened by 7 bases, J by 9 bases, and the region joining them spans 15 bases. CDR1 and CDR2, per the germline V gene, are SGHVS and FQNEAQ. The protocol used for the library was 5' RACE. Sequenced using a NextSeq 500. The TCR library protocol attached a unique molecular identifier to each TCR cDNA molecule to allow correction of PCR and sequencing errors. From the authors' description of their analysis: Decombinator tools were used for TCR identification, UMI-based error correction and CDR3 extraction. Expanded TCRs were defined as those above a frequency of 2 per 1,000, corresponding to the top 1% of the tumor frequency distribution. Renyi diversity was computed with the R vegan package after each repertoire had been subsampled 100 times to 5,000 TCRs. CDR3 similarity networks were built from amino acid triplet string-kernel similarity, connecting CDR3s with pairwise similarity above 0.82. The raw public data were reprocessed by TCRdb itself: fastp quality trimming at Q25, MiXCR clonotype calling, in-frame beta chains only. Entries that share a CDR3 protein sequence are merged under the most common genes and DNA. The V and J calls, along with clone size, are taken from TCRdb and not from the paper's own processing. Recorded for this sample are tens of thousands of distinct CDR3 sequences; 15% to 20% of them occurred a single time. Clones ranked in the top ten supply 21% of the sample.

The sample's time point, from its label and the paper: blood at routine non-recurrence follow-up after resection. Without any cell sorting, TCR sequencing was performed on whole RNA extracted either from tumor and nontumor lung tissue or from cryopreserved PBMC samples. A patient was chosen for TCR sequencing only when enough RNA was available from at least two tumor regions. This record belongs to a study of spatial heterogeneity in lung cancer (dated by TCRdb to between 2017 and 2020). For the wider study: Donors were around 71 patients with early-stage, untreated non-small cell lung cancer from the lung TRACERx cohort. Follow-up PBMC samples were sequenced whenever available, and the median time to follow-up was roughly two years after resection. Beta-chain transcripts were consistently detected in greater numbers than alpha-chain transcripts, which likely reflected higher beta-chain transcript abundance. In the raw uncorrected reads, each unique combination of TCR and UMI appeared more than ten times on average. In non-small cell lung cancer, the study made a quantitative comparison of TCR alpha and beta repertoires among multiple tumor regions, matched nontumor lung and blood. The study linked features of the TCR repertoire to counts of nonsynonymous mutations, which were determined by whole-exome sequencing of tumor tissue. Both alpha and beta chains were TCR-sequenced in samples taken at surgery, namely 220 tumor regions, approximately 66 matched nontumor lung samples and 45 to 60 PBMC samples.

The paper as a whole reports these results and caveats: Confirming at a functional level the hypothesis that regional TCRs recognize regional mutations was considered to require additional single-cell paired TCR alpha and beta sequencing. Only roughly 15 patients were included in the comparisons of baseline and follow-up blood repertoires. Ubiquitous expanded tumor TCRs were detected in blood more often at tumor resection than at routine follow-up.

Recombination connected TRBV7-8 to TRBJ1-2; too little of a D gene remains to name it. The material was PBMCs, obtained at follow-up. The TCR comes from a male donor with early-stage non-small cell lung cancer. The DNA is as follows: TGTGCCAGCACCGAGACCGACGGGAGCTACACCTTC. Its protein reads: CASTETDGSYTF. Beyond the CDR3, the reference TRBV7-8 and TRBJ1-2 genes provide the residues; the full variable domain reads: GAGVSQSPRYKVAKRGQDVALRCDPISGHVSLFWYQQALGQGPEFLTYFQNEAQLDKSGLPSDRFFAERPEGSVSTLKIQRTQQEDSAVYLCASTETDGSYTFGSGTRLTVV.